The next 30 T cell receptor beta chains were all read from a single sample in a study of OX40 agonist ivuxolimab in advanced cancers. TCRdb keeps only in-frame clones here, not all; method: immunoSEQ multiplex PCR. This table holds about 81,000 clones, around 80% found once. Here the sequenced sample was CD4+ or CD8+ T cells sorted from blood, taken in a trial of the OX40 agonist ivuxolimab. The origin of the receptors is an adult with an advanced solid tumor such as melanoma, head and neck, liver or kidney cancer.

The rearrangement links TRBV7-8 to TRBJ2-5; weak D call: TRBD2 (6 bases). The germline V gene has CDR1 SGHVS and CDR2 FQNEAQ. V was cut by 1 base and J by 11 bases, with 17 bases left in between. The CDR3 totals 14 residues. In DNA, the CDR3 is TGTGCCAGCAGCTTAGAGATGACTAGAGGGGCGCAGTACTTC. Its protein product is CASSLEMTRGAQYF.

The chain combines TRBV9 with TRBJ2-3, with 10 positions matching TRBD2. There are 16 residues in the CDR3. Germline V gene sequence: CDR1 SGDLS, CDR2 YYNGEE. After removal of 4 bases from V and 6 bases from J, the junction contained 11 bases not matched to a gene. CDR3 loop: CASSLPSGLADDTQYF. The DNA of the CDR3 is TGTGCCAGCAGCCTTCCATCAGGACTAGCGGATGATACGCAGTATTTT.

The chain recombines TRBV6-4 with TRBJ1-6; no reliable D call. The V end lost 2 bases, the J end lost 10 bases, and 9 bases lay between the germline ends. The CDR3 is 13 amino acids. CDR1 is MRHNA, CDR2 SNTAGT, per germline. The CDR3 coding sequence is TGTGCCAGCAGTGACACGGGGTTCTCACCCCTCCACTTT. Encoded protein: CASSDTGFSPLHF.

CDR3 bases: TGTGCCAGCAGTTTATCGCGGGGAGACTATGGCTACACCTTC. It translates to CASSLSRGDYGYTF. J is TRBJ1-2 and V is TRBV27; D is unclear. The CDR3 loop spans 14 amino acids. Trimming pared 0 bases from V and 3 bases from J, leaving 8 bases between. The germline V gene has CDR1 MNHEY and CDR2 SMNVEV (reference sequence).

This clone was detected only a few times. The V call is TRBV28, the J call TRBJ2-1; 14 nucleotides match TRBD2. Germline V lookup: CDR1 MDHEN, CDR2 SYDVKM. The CDR3 runs 21 residues. V shed 5 bases and J 6 bases; nucleotides not matched to a gene: 21. CDR3 bases: TGTGCCAGCAGTCCGCCTACGGGACTAGCGGGAGCAGGGAAAAATTCCAATGAGCAGTTCTTC. This translates into CASSPPTGLAGAGKNSNEQFF.

V gene TRBV19 combines with J gene TRBJ2-1; D possibly corresponds to TRBD1 (5 bases). V lost 7 bases and J 4 bases, leaving 11 bases between the germline ends. CDR1 is LNHDA and CDR2 is SQIVND in the germline V gene (reference sequence). This CDR3 is 13 amino acids long. Here the CDR3 DNA reads TGTGCCAGTACCAGGGAAGGGTACAATGAGCAGTTCTTC. Translated, it gives CASTREGYNEQFF.

The chain carries TRBV27 and TRBJ1-1; TRBD1 might be the D (5 bases). With 0 bases removed from V and 8 bases from J, the gap between germline ends came to 22 bases. The CDR3 runs to 17 residues. Per germline, CDR1 MNHEY and CDR2 SMNVEV (reference sequence). CDR3 region: CASSLSDPGPWPGEAFF. The CDR3 DNA reads TGTGCCAGCAGTTTATCGGATCCGGGACCCTGGCCGGGAGAAGCTTTCTTT.

The rearrangement uses TRBV28 and TRBJ2-3, with 8 bases fitting TRBD2. This CDR3 is built from 15 residues. Unmatched junction bases numbered 4, after V lost 5 bases and J lost 0 bases. Germline assignment: CDR1 MDHEN and CDR2 SYDVKM. CDR3 loop: CASSPRGASTDTQYF. CDR3 sequence (DNA): TGTGCCAGCAGTCCGCGGGGGGCTAGCACAGATACGCAGTATTTT.

The J gene is TRBJ2-5, the V gene TRBV2; D is unresolved. The CDR3 length is 13 residues. CDR1 SNHLY and CDR2 FYNNEI come from the germline V gene. Trimming removed 7 bases from V and 4 bases from J, with 13 bases in between. CDR3 in amino acids: CASIDPGRETQYF. In DNA form, the CDR3 reads TGTGCCAGCATCGATCCCGGACGAGAGACCCAGTACTTC.

The rearrangement uses TRBV4-1 and TRBJ2-7; 8 nucleotides agree with TRBD1. The trim removed 0 bases at V and 3 bases at J, leaving 7 bases unmatched. The germline gives CDR1 MGHRA, CDR2 YSYEKL. The CDR3 runs 16 residues. CDR3 in DNA: TGCGCCAGCAGCCAAGACCCCAGGGGGCGCGGCTACGAGCAGTACTTC. It encodes CASSQDPRGRGYEQYF.

This clone was counted only a few times. V usage is TRBV28 and J usage is TRBJ1-5, with a tentative D call TRBD1 (5 bases). The CDR3 runs 15 residues. Germline CDR1 reads MDHEN; CDR2 reads SYDVKM. Deletions cut 6 bases from V and 6 bases from J, with 18 bases between. This chain's CDR3 is CASRPLKGRVQPQHF. CDR3 sequence (DNA): TGTGCCAGCAGGCCCCTAAAGGGACGGGTTCAGCCCCAGCATTTT. Full variable domain (remainder filled in from reference TRBV28 and TRBJ1-5): DVKVTQSSRYLVKRTGEKVFLECVQDMDHENMFWYRQDPGLGLRLIYFSYDVKMKEKGDIPEGYSVSREKKERFSLILESASTNQTSMYLCASRPLKGRVQPQHFGDGTRLSIL.

This clone occurred a few times. The chain carries TRBV11-3 and TRBJ1-1; possibly TRBD1 for D (5 bases). This CDR3 is built from 12 residues. CDR1 is SGHNT, CDR2 YENEEA, per germline. Trimming removed 3 bases at V and 3 bases at J, with 5 bases between. The CDR3 loop reads CASSFRDTEAFF. The CDR3 DNA is TGTGCCAGCAGCTTCAGGGACACTGAAGCTTTCTTT.

V and J are TRBV7-2 and TRBJ2-6; D ambiguous. The germline CDR1 and CDR2 sequences are SGHTA and FQGNSA. Trimming removed 8 bases at V and 1 base at J, with 3 bases between. The CDR3 has 12 amino acids. CDR3 residues: CASGSGANVLTF. The CDR3 DNA sequence: TGTGCCAGCGGGTCTGGGGCCAACGTCCTGACTTTC.

The chain is built from TRBV2 and TRBJ1-4; D is undetermined. CDR1 and CDR2 (germline): SNHLY, FYNNEI. V was cut by 3 bases and J by 0 bases, with 11 bases left in between. This CDR3 has 16 amino acids. The CDR3 loop reads CASSDGFLTTNEKLFF. CDR3 sequence (DNA): TGTGCCAGCAGTGACGGGTTTCTCACAACTAATGAAAAACTGTTTTTT.

This rearrangement joins TRBV4-1 to TRBJ2-1, with 10 bases fitting TRBD2. Per the germline V gene, CDR1 is MGHRA and CDR2 is YSYEKL. This CDR3 is built from 14 residues. J gave up 12 bases and V 6 bases, and 11 bases lay outside the gene matches. For the CDR3, the DNA is TGCGCCAGCAGACAACTAGCGGGGTCGATTGTGCAGTTCTTC. Translated, it gives CASRQLAGSIVQFF.

The chain combines TRBV4-2 with TRBJ2-7, with no clear D. CDR3 length equals 15 residues. Germline CDR1 and CDR2: LGHNA and YNFKEQ. The V end was cut by 1 base, the J end by 0 bases, with 10 bases between. The chain's CDR3 is CASSQGGYLSYEQYF. In DNA form, the CDR3 reads TGTGCCAGCAGCCAAGGCGGCTACCTCTCCTACGAGCAGTACTTC.

The genes are TRBV9 and TRBJ2-5; a possible D gene is TRBD1 (5 bases). The CDR3 runs to 13 residues. Germline-derived CDR1 and CDR2 are SGDLS and YYNGEE. V lost 6 bases, J lost 5 bases, and 14 bases lay in between. Here the CDR3 reads CASNEGVRETQYF. CDR3 sequence (DNA): TGTGCCAGCAATGAAGGGGTTAGGGAGACCCAGTACTTC.

Remarks on this clone: This sample also contains other DNA sequences that code for the same CDR3. The V gene is TRBV5-1, the J gene TRBJ2-3; 9 bases line up with TRBD2. The V gene end was trimmed by 0 bases and the J gene end by 1 base; junction bases not matched to a gene: 3. The CDR3 totals 16 residues. Germline V gene data show CDR1 as SGHRS and CDR2 as YFSETQ. The CDR3 region is CASSLELAGGTDTQYF. The CDR3 region has the DNA TGCGCCAGCAGCTTGGAACTAGCGGGTGGCACAGATACGCAGTATTTT.

The chain recombines TRBV27 with TRBJ2-1; 11 bases are shared with TRBD2. CDR1 MNHEY and CDR2 SMNVEV come from the germline V gene (reference sequence). Trimming took 8 bases from V and 6 from J; bases not matched to a gene: 18. This CDR3 spans 18 amino acids. The chain's CDR3 is CASVIAGGPIVSGNEQFF. CDR3 coding DNA: TGTGCCAGCGTAATAGCGGGAGGGCCCATAGTGTCTGGCAATGAGCAGTTCTTC.

V and J are TRBV27 and TRBJ2-5, with TRBD1 identical over 11 bases. V lost 5 bases to trimming and J lost 4 bases; unmatched junction nucleotides: 6. The CDR3 runs to 15 residues. Germline CDR1 and CDR2: MNHEY and SMNVEV (reference sequence). The CDR3 nucleotides read TGTGCCAGCAGTACGGACAGGGGGCGCCCAGAGACCCAGTACTTC. It codes for CASSTDRGRPETQYF.

This sequence joins TRBV29-1 and TRBJ2-5; D unresolved. The germline CDR1 and CDR2 sequences are SQVTM and ANQGSEA. V gave up 2 bases and J gave up 2 bases, with 6 bases separating them. This CDR3 is 12 amino acids long. The CDR3 region has the DNA TGCAGCGTTGAACCTTCACAAGAGACCCAGTACTTC. It encodes CSVEPSQETQYF.

The chain is built from TRBV28 and TRBJ2-2, with 7 bases identical to TRBD1. J lost 3 bases, V lost 5 bases, and 3 bases had no gene match. The CDR3 sequence is 14 residues long. Per germline, CDR1 MDHEN and CDR2 SYDVKM. CDR3 bases: TGTGCCAGCAGTCCTACAGGGGACACCGGGGAGCTGTTTTTT. Amino acid sequence: CASSPTGDTGELFF.

The chain employs TRBV18 and TRBJ1-1; D uncertain. From germline, CDR1 is KGHSH and CDR2 LQKENI. The CDR3 spans 15 residues. The V and J ends lost 4 bases and 3 bases respectively, with 15 bases between them. The CDR3 sequence: CASSLQIPRDTEAFF. CDR3 coding DNA: TGTGCCAGCTCACTCCAGATCCCGAGGGACACTGAAGCTTTCTTT.

The V and J genes are TRBV15 and TRBJ2-7; D call uncertain. The CDR3 totals 15 residues. From germline, CDR1 is LNHNV and CDR2 YYDKDF (reference sequence). The V gene lost 0 bases and the J gene lost 0 bases, with 9 bases spanning the gap. CDR3 sequence: CATSREGRPSYEQYF. The CDR3 DNA reads as TGTGCCACCAGCAGAGAAGGCCGACCCTCCTACGAGCAGTACTTC.

Only a few counts were recorded for this clone. V gene TRBV28 combines with J gene TRBJ2-1, with D possibly matching TRBD2 (5 bases). This CDR3 has 12 residues. Germline V gene sequence: CDR1 MDHEN, CDR2 SYDVKM. V lost 6 bases and J lost 13, with 16 bases in between. The CDR3 loop reads CASSILDGLQFF. CDR3 nucleotides: TGTGCCAGCAGCATCTTAGACGGACTCCAGTTCTTC.

The chain carries TRBV14 and TRBJ1-3, with TRBD1 matching over 7 bases. This CDR3 comprises 17 residues. Losses at the gene ends were 0 bases for V and 7 bases for J; bases not matched to a gene: 12. CDR1 is SGHDN, CDR2 FVKESK, per germline. CDR3 protein: CASSQDAQLTRGNTIYF. DNA of the CDR3: TGTGCCAGCAGCCAAGATGCTCAGCTCACCAGGGGGAACACCATATATTTT.

The sample holds one count of this clone. The chain has TRBV18 and TRBJ1-5; the match to TRBD1 covers 8 bases. The CDR3 has 15 amino acids. Losses at the gene ends were 2 bases for V and 6 bases for J; bases not matched to a gene: 6. Per germline, CDR1 KGHSH and CDR2 LQKENI. CDR3 sequence reads: CASSPGQGQVQPQHF. CDR3 nucleotides: TGTGCCAGCTCACCAGGGCAGGGACAGGTTCAGCCCCAGCATTTT.

The gene calls are TRBV5-1 and TRBJ2-7; either TRBD1 or TRBD2 may fit D (5 bases each). The V gene's germline CDR1 is SGHRS and CDR2 YFSETQ. The CDR3 has 15 amino acids. With 1 base removed from V and 3 bases from J, the gap between germline ends came to 14 bases. The CDR3 sequence: CASSLLGPGDYEQYF. In nucleotides, the CDR3 is TGCGCCAGCAGCTTGTTGGGGCCCGGGGACTACGAGCAGTACTTC.

The genes are TRBV7-3 and TRBJ1-4; no clear D gene. The V gene lost 4 bases and the J gene lost 5 bases, with 8 bases spanning the gap. Germline CDR1 is SGHTA and CDR2 is FQGTGA. The CDR3 is 13 residues long. The CDR3 region is CASSSSPNEKLFF. DNA for the CDR3: TGTGCCAGCAGCTCCAGCCCAAATGAAAAACTGTTTTTT.

The V and J genes are TRBV9 and TRBJ1-1; no reliable D call. Trimming took off 0 bases at V and 2 bases at J, with 5 bases between the two ends. The CDR3 is 13 amino acids. Germline V gene sequence: CDR1 SGDLS, CDR2 YYNGEE. The CDR3 is CASSVGDNTEAFF. Written as DNA, the CDR3 is TGTGCCAGCAGCGTAGGTGATAACACTGAAGCTTTCTTT.